Presented here are 8 T cell receptor beta chains from one specimen sequenced in a study of follicular helper T cells after annual influenza vaccination. As to time point: 2014-2015 season, pre-vaccination. Using immunoSEQ multiplex PCR, the repertoire was profiled, and TCRdb retains in-frame clones only, with some absent. The data hold about 27,000 clones, with more than 80% observed a single time. Source: CXCR5+ CD38- circulating T follicular helper cells from blood, taken on the day of influenza vaccination. The subset: circulating Tfh, non-naive CD4+CXCR5+PD-1+ (ICOS+CD38+ or ICOS-CD38-). These TCRs come from an adult who received the influenza vaccine.

This clone was detected a few times. Other DNA sequences in this specimen translate into the identical CDR3. The chain joins TRBV5-5 to TRBJ2-7, with 11 bases lining up with TRBD1. The CDR3 runs to 14 residues. The germline gives CDR1 SGHKS, CDR2 YYEKEE (reference sequence). V dropped 1 base and J dropped 5; count of bases not matched to a gene: 2. CDR3 in amino acids: CASSLRTGGDEQYF. In nucleotides, the CDR3 is TGTGCCAGCAGCTTGAGGACAGGGGGCGACGAGCAGTACTTC.

The CDR3 DNA follows: TGTGCCAGCAGCTTGGCCGGAGGGAATCAGCCCCAGCATTTT. Translation: CASSLAGGNQPQHF. The chain recombines TRBV5-4 with TRBJ1-5; D uncertain. The CDR3 covers 14 residues. Germline CDR1 is SGHNT and CDR2 is YYREEE (reference sequence). V shed 0 bases and J shed 4 bases, with 8 bases lying between them.

The chain couples TRBV5-1 to TRBJ2-1; 10 nucleotides match TRBD1. There are 17 residues in the CDR3. The J segment lost 6 bases and the V segment lost 0 bases, leaving 9 bases of the junction unmatched. The germline V gene encodes CDR1 SGHRS and CDR2 YFSETQ. The CDR3 region is CASSLGETGGRGNEQFF. The CDR3 DNA reads TGCGCCAGCAGCTTGGGGGAGACAGGGGGCCGCGGCAATGAGCAGTTCTTC.

This rearrangement joins TRBV14 to TRBJ1-3; 7 positions match TRBD1. CDR1 and CDR2 from the germline V gene are SGHDN and FVKESK. This CDR3 is built from 16 residues. Trimming cost V 2 bases and J 2 bases; bases outside gene matches: 6. The CDR3 loop reads CASSQHTGTAGNTIYF. In DNA, the CDR3 is TGTGCCAGCAGCCAACATACAGGGACAGCTGGAAACACCATATATTTT.

This clone was seen more than once but under ten times. The chain couples TRBV6-1 to TRBJ1-6, with D unclear. The germline V gene encodes CDR1 MNHNS and CDR2 SASEGT. This CDR3 contains 13 residues. The V end lost 3 bases, the J end lost 10 bases, and 10 bases lay between the germline ends. CDR3 coding DNA: TGTGCCAGCAGTGATGGCAGAGGCTCACCCCTCCACTTT. Protein product: CASSDGRGSPLHF.

The chain is built from TRBV5-5 and TRBJ2-5; the D gene is possibly TRBD2 (6 bases). Germline V gene data show CDR1 as SGHKS and CDR2 as YYEKEE (reference sequence). V was cut by 0 bases and J by 5 bases, with 11 bases left in between. CDR3 length: 14 amino acids. CDR3 sequence: CASSLDPGRETQYF. In DNA form, the CDR3 reads TGTGCCAGCAGCTTGGATCCAGGGAGGGAGACCCAGTACTTC.

The V gene is TRBV5-1, the J gene TRBJ2-2; D is possibly TRBD2 (6 bases). The V gene's germline CDR1 is SGHRS and CDR2 YFSETQ. V gave up 0 bases and J gave up 4 bases, with 7 bases separating them. This CDR3 has 14 residues. The CDR3, as DNA: TGCGCCAGCAGCTTGGAGGGAGGCACCGGGGAGCTGTTTTTT. Its translation is CASSLEGGTGELFF. Full variable domain (rest looked up from reference TRBV5-1 and TRBJ2-2): KAGVTQTPRYLIKTRGQQVTLSCSPISGHRSVSWYQQTPGQGLQFLFEYFSETQRNKGNFPGRFSGRQFSNSRSEMNVSTLELGDSALYLCASSLEGGTGELFFGEGSRLTVL.

The chain links TRBV28 to TRBJ2-2, with D tentatively TRBD2 (5 bases). The CDR3 extends over 15 amino acids. Trimming removed 3 bases from V and 4 bases from J, with 12 bases in between. Germline lookup yields CDR1 MDHEN and CDR2 SYDVKM. CDR3 in amino acids: CASSFRGTSTGELFF. In DNA form, the CDR3 reads TGTGCCAGCAGTTTTCGGGGTACGAGCACCGGGGAGCTGTTTTTT.